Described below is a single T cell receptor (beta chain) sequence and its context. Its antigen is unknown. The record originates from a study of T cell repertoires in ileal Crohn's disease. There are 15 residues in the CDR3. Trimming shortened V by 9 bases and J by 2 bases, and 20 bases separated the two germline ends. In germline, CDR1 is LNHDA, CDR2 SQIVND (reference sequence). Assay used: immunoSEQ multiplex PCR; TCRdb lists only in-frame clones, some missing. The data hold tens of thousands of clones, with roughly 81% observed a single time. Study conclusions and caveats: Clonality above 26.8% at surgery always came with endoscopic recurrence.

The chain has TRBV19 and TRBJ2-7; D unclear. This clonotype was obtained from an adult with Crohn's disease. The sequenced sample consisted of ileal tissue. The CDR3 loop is CASKPFSTSAYEQYF. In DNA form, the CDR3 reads TGTGCCAGCAAACCTTTCTCGACTTCAGCCTACGAGCAGTACTTC.